The rows below give T cell receptor beta chains drawn from one sample of a study of T cells after yellow fever vaccination. TCRdb passed the 5' RACE reads through MiXCR, listing each CDR3 protein once. The sample shows some 68,000 distinct CDR3 sequences, over 6% of them seen only once. The material sequenced was CD8+ T cells sorted from PBMCs, taken roughly 47 days after the first yellow fever vaccination. These receptors were collected from a man aged 18 to 29 who received the YFV17D yellow fever vaccine. The CDR3 runs from the conserved cysteine through the conserved F or W. D genes are given only for firm matches. Clone sizes are given selectively: once, few, many, or a class where the clone is expanded.

j_gene: TRBJ1-4
d_gene: -
abundance: many
v_gene: TRBV20-1
CDR3aa: CSARGGGKLFF
CDR3nt: TGCAGTGCTAGGGGGGGAGGAAAACTGTTTTTT

j_gene: TRBJ2-4
d_gene: -
abundance: -
v_gene: TRBV29-1
CDR3aa: CSVAGLSLAKNIQYF
CDR3nt: TGCAGCGTCGCGGGACTGTCGCTAGCCAAAAACATTCAGTACTTC

j_gene: TRBJ2-1
d_gene: TRBD1
abundance: many
v_gene: TRBV30
CDR3aa: CAWSLGTGVNEQFF
CDR3nt: TGTGCCTGGAGTCTAGGGACAGGGGTCAATGAGCAGTTCTTC

j_gene: TRBJ1-5
d_gene: -
abundance: many
v_gene: TRBV21-1
CDR3aa: CASRRGTGGERSQPQHF
CDR3nt: TGTGCCAGCAGACGAGGAACAGGGGGCGAAAGGTCTCAGCCCCAGCATTTT

j_gene: TRBJ2-2
d_gene: TRBD2
abundance: -
v_gene: TRBV4-3
CDR3aa: CASSHYFGTSNTGELFF
CDR3nt: TGCGCCAGCAGCCATTATTTTGGGACTAGCAACACCGGGGAGCTGTTTTTT

j_gene: TRBJ1-2
d_gene: -
abundance: few
v_gene: TRBV5-4
CDR3aa: CASNWEGTGYTF
CDR3nt: TGTGCCAGCAATTGGGAGGGGACTGGCTACACCTTC

j_gene: TRBJ2-7
d_gene: -
abundance: many
v_gene: TRBV20-1
CDR3aa: CSARLDSYEQYF
CDR3nt: TGCAGTGCTAGGCTCGATTCCTACGAGCAGTACTTC

j_gene: TRBJ2-3
d_gene: -
abundance: few
v_gene: TRBV19
CDR3aa: CASLGTDTQYF
CDR3nt: TGTGCCAGCCTCGGCACAGATACGCAGTATTTT

j_gene: TRBJ2-7
d_gene: -
abundance: many
v_gene: TRBV7-6
CDR3aa: CASSSGPRDEQYF
CDR3nt: TGTGCCAGCAGCTCGGGACCTCGGGACGAGCAGTACTTC

j_gene: TRBJ2-3
d_gene: TRBD2
abundance: many
v_gene: TRBV12-3/TRBV12-4
CDR3aa: CASSTAGGRDTQYF
CDR3nt: TGTGCCAGCAGCACCGCGGGGGGCCGAGATACGCAGTATTTT

j_gene: TRBJ2-5
d_gene: TRBD2
abundance: many
v_gene: TRBV29-1
CDR3aa: CSVEVGIGGIKETQYF
CDR3nt: TGCAGCGTTGAAGTTGGGATCGGGGGGATCAAAGAGACCCAGTACTTC

j_gene: TRBJ1-5
d_gene: -
abundance: few
v_gene: TRBV18
CDR3aa: CASSNRDGGEPQHF
CDR3nt: TGTGCCAGCTCAAACCGGGACGGCGGAGAGCCCCAGCATTTT

j_gene: TRBJ2-5
d_gene: TRBD2
abundance: many
v_gene: TRBV4-2
CDR3aa: CASSTSAQETQYF
CDR3nt: TGTGCCAGCAGTACTAGCGCCCAAGAGACCCAGTACTTC

j_gene: TRBJ2-2
d_gene: -
abundance: many
v_gene: TRBV20-1
CDR3aa: CSARTRDFYTGELFF
CDR3nt: TGCAGTGCTAGAACCCGGGACTTTTACACCGGGGAGCTGTTTTTT

j_gene: TRBJ1-2
d_gene: TRBD1
abundance: few
v_gene: TRBV6-5
CDR3aa: CASSYSSDRVGYTF
CDR3nt: TGTGCCAGCAGTTACTCGAGTGACAGGGTTGGCTACACCTTC

j_gene: TRBJ1-5
d_gene: -
abundance: -
v_gene: TRBV3-1
CDR3aa: CASSQDSRGTQPQHF
CDR3nt: TGTGCCAGCAGCCAAGATTCTAGGGGCACTCAGCCCCAGCATTTT

j_gene: TRBJ2-5
d_gene: -
abundance: few
v_gene: TRBV15
CDR3aa: CATSRARFGRGETQYF
CDR3nt: TGTGCCACCAGCAGAGCTAGGTTCGGCAGGGGAGAGACCCAGTACTTC

j_gene: TRBJ2-5
d_gene: -
abundance: many
v_gene: TRBV12-3/TRBV12-4
CDR3aa: CASSLVLRETQYF
CDR3nt: TGTGCCAGCAGTTTAGTACTCCGAGAGACCCAGTACTTC

j_gene: TRBJ1-4
d_gene: -
abundance: many
v_gene: TRBV7-2
CDR3aa: CASSFRDTTDEKLFF
CDR3nt: TGTGCCAGCAGCTTTCGGGACACCACGGATGAAAAACTGTTTTTT

j_gene: TRBJ2-3
d_gene: -
abundance: many
v_gene: TRBV5-1
CDR3aa: CASRSTDTQYF
CDR3nt: TGCGCCAGCAGGTCAACAGATACGCAGTATTTT

j_gene: TRBJ2-1
d_gene: -
abundance: many
v_gene: TRBV7-6
CDR3aa: CASSRTFAGSSYNEQFF
CDR3nt: TGTGCCAGCAGTCGTACCTTTGCGGGGAGCTCCTACAATGAGCAGTTCTTC

j_gene: TRBJ2-1
d_gene: -
abundance: few
v_gene: TRBV9
CDR3aa: CASSEEGGQYNEQFF
CDR3nt: TGTGCCAGCAGCGAGGAGGGGGGACAGTACAATGAGCAGTTCTTC

j_gene: TRBJ1-1
d_gene: TRBD1
abundance: many
v_gene: TRBV6-1
CDR3aa: CATRSRGLSLYTEAFF
CDR3nt: TGTGCTACCCGGAGTAGGGGGCTCTCACTATACACTGAAGCTTTCTTT

j_gene: TRBJ1-1
d_gene: -
abundance: many
v_gene: TRBV5-1
CDR3aa: CASSAGVNTEAFF
CDR3nt: TGCGCCAGCAGCGCAGGAGTGAACACTGAAGCTTTCTTT

j_gene: TRBJ2-3
d_gene: -
abundance: few
v_gene: TRBV7-7
CDR3aa: CASSSRRGDTQYF
CDR3nt: TGTGCTAGCAGCTCGAGACGGGGAGATACGCAGTATTTT

j_gene: TRBJ1-1
d_gene: TRBD1
abundance: many
v_gene: TRBV4-1
CDR3aa: CASSQGDRGHTEAFF
CDR3nt: TGCGCCAGCAGCCAAGGGGACAGGGGTCATACTGAAGCTTTCTTT

j_gene: TRBJ2-5
d_gene: TRBD2
abundance: few
v_gene: TRBV20-1
CDR3aa: CCARDLTTSGYQETQYF
CDR3nt: TGCTGTGCTAGAGATCTCACAACTAGCGGGTACCAAGAGACCCAGTACTTC

j_gene: TRBJ1-5
d_gene: TRBD1
abundance: few
v_gene: TRBV28
CDR3aa: CASSSRTGVQPQHF
CDR3nt: TGTGCCAGCAGTTCAAGGACAGGGGTGCAGCCCCAGCATTTT

j_gene: TRBJ2-1
d_gene: TRBD1
abundance: many
v_gene: TRBV7-6
CDR3aa: CASSPGQTYNEQFF
CDR3nt: TGTGCCAGCAGCCCGGGACAGACCTACAATGAGCAGTTCTTC

j_gene: TRBJ2-1
d_gene: -
abundance: -
v_gene: TRBV11-2
CDR3aa: CASSLVVIGYNEQFF
CDR3nt: TGTGCCAGCAGCTTAGTTGTTATCGGGTACAATGAGCAGTTCTTC